This T cell receptor beta chain was recorded in a study of T-cell reconstitution after alpha-beta-depleted transplantation in children. There are many counts of this clonotype. Germline trimming cut 4 bases from V and 5 bases from J; bases unmatched to any gene: 4. Germline V gene data show CDR1 as SGDLS and CDR2 as YYNGEE. The CDR3 runs 13 residues. Unique molecular identifiers featured in how the TCRbeta library was prepared. TCRdb redid the calling of the PCR reads with MiXCR, one entry per CDR3 protein. The sample has some 600,000 distinct CDR3 sequences, roughly 15% seen once. The TCR comes from a human donor who donated a stem cell graft to a child with acute myeloid leukemia. The sequencing here drew on PBMCs from the stem cell graft donor, taken from the stem cell graft. The J gene is TRBJ2-7, the V gene TRBV9; 9 nucleotides line up with TRBD1. The DNA for the CDR3 is TGTGCCAGCAGCTTCGGGACAGGGAACGAGCAGTACTTC. This codes for CASSFGTGNEQYF.